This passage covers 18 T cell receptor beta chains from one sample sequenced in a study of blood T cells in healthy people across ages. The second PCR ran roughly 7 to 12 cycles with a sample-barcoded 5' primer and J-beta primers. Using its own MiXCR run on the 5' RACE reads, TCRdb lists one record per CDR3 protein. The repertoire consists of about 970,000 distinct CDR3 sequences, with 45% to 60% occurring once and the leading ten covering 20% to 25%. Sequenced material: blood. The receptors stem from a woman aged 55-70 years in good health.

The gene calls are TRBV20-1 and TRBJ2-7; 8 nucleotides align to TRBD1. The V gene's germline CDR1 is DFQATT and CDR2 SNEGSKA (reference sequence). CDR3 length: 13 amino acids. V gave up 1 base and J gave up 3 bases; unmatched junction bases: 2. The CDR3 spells CSARGTGIYEQYF. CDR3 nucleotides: TGCAGTGCTAGAGGGACAGGGATCTACGAGCAGTACTTC.

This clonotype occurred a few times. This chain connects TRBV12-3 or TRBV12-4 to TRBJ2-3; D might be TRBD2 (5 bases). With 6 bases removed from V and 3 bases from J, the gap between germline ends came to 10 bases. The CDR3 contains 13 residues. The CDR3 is CASRLVVTDTQYF. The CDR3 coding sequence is TGTGCCAGCAGACTAGTTGTGACAGATACGCAGTATTTT.

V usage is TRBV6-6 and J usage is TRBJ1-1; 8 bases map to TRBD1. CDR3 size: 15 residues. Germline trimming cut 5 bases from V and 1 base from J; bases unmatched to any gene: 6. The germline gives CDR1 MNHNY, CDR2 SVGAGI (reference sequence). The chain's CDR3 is CASSNQGAGNTEAFF. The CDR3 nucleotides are TGTGCCAGCAGTAATCAGGGGGCAGGGAACACTGAAGCTTTCTTT.

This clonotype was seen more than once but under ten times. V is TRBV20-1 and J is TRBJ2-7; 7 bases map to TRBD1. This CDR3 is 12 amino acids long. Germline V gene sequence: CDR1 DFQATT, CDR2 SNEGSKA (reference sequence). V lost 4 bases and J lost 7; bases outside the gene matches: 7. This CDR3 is CSANRGLGEQYF. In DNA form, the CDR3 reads TGCAGTGCTAACAGGGGTCTTGGGGAGCAGTACTTC.

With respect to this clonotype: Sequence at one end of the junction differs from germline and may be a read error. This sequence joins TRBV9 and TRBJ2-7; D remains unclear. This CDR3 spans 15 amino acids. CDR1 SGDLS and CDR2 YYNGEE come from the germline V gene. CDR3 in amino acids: CASSEMDLTSHEQYF. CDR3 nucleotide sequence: TGTGCCAGCAGCGAGATGGACCTTACCTCCCACGAGCAGTACTTC. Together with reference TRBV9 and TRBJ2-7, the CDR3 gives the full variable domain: DSGVTQTPKHLITATGQRVTLRCSPRSGDLSVYWYQQSLDQGLQFLIQYYNGEERAKGNILERFSAQQFPDLHSELNLSSLELGDSALYFCASSEMDLTSHEQYFGPGTRLTVT.

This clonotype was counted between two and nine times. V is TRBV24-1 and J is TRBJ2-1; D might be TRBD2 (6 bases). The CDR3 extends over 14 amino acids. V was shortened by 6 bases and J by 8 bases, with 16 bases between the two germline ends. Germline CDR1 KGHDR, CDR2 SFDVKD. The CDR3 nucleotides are TGTGCCACCAGTCCCGGGAGATCTCATGATGAGCAGTTCTTC. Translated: CATSPGRSHDEQFF.

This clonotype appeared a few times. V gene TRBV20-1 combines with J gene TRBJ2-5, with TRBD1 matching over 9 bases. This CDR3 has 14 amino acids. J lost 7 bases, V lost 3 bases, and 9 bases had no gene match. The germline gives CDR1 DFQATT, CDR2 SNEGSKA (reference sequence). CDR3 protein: CSARMDRGGGTQYF. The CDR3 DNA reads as TGCAGTGCTAGGATGGACAGGGGAGGCGGGACCCAGTACTTC.

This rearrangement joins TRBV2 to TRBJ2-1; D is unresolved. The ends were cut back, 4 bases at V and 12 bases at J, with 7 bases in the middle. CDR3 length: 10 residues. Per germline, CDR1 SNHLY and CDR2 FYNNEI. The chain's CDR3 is CASSVLGQFF. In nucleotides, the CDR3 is TGTGCCAGCAGTGTGCTGGGGCAGTTCTTC.

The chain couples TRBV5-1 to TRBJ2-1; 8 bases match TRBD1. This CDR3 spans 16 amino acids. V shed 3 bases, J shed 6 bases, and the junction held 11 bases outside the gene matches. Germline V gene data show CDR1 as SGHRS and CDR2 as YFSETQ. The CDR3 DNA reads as TGCGCCAGCAGCTCCCCAGGGGGCGGGGAAGGCAATGAGCAGTTCTTC. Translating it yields CASSSPGGGEGNEQFF.

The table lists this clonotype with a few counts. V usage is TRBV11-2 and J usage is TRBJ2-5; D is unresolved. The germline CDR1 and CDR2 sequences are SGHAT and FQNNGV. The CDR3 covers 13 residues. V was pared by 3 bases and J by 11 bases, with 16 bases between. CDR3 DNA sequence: TGTGCCAGCAGCTTTATTATCCGTTATGCTCAGTACTTC. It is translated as CASSFIIRYAQYF.

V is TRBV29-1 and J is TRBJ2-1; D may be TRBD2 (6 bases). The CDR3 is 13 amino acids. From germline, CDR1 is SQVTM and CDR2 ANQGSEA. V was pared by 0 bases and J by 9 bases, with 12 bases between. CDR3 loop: CSVEDAGSGEQFF. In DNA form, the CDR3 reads TGCAGCGTTGAAGACGCCGGGAGTGGTGAGCAGTTCTTC.

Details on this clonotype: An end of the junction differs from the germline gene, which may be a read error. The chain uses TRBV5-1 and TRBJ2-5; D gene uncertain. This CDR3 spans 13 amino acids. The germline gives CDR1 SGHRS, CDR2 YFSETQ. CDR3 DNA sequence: TGCGCCAGCAGCTTGGAGAACGGAGAGACCCGGTACTTC. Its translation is CASSLENGETRYF. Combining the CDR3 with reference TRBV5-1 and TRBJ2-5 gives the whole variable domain KAGVTQTPRYLIKTRGQQVTLSCSPISGHRSVSWYQQTPGQGLQFLFEYFSETQRNKGNFPGRFSGRQFSNSRSEMNVSTLELGDSALYLCASSLENGETRYFGPGTRLLVL.

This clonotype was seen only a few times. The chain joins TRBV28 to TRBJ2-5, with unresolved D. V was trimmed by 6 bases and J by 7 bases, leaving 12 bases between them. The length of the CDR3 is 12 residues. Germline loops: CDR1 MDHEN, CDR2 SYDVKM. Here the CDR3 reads CASSPVVGTQYF. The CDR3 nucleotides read TGTGCCAGCAGCCCGGTAGTCGGGACCCAGTACTTC.

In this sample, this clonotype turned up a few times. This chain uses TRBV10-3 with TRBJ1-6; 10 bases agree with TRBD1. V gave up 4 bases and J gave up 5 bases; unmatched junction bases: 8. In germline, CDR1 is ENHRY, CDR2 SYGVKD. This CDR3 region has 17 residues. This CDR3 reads CAISAKTGTGDNSPLHF. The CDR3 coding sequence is TGTGCCATCAGTGCAAAGACCGGGACAGGGGATAATTCACCCCTCCACTTT.

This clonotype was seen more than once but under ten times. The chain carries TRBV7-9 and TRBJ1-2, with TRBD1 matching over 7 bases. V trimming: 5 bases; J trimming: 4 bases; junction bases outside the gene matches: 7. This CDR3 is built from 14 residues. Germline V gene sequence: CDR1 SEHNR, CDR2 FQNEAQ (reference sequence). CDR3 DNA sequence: TGTGCCAGCAGCCCCCCCGGGACAGCCTATGGCTACACCTTC. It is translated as CASSPPGTAYGYTF.

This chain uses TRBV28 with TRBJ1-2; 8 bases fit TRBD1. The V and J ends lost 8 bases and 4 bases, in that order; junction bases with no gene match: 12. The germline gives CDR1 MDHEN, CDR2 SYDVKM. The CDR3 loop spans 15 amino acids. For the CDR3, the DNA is TGTGCCAGCCGCCGGGGTTTTGGACAGGGCTATGGCTACACCTTC. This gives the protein CASRRGFGQGYGYTF.

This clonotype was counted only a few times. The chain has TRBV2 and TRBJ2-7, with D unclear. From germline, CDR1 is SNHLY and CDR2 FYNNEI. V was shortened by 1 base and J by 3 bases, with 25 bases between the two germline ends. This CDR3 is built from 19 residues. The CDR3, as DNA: TGTGCCAGCAGTGAAGTTGCCGTCGCCTCGGGTATACCACGCTACGAGCAGTACTTC. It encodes CASSEVAVASGIPRYEQYF.

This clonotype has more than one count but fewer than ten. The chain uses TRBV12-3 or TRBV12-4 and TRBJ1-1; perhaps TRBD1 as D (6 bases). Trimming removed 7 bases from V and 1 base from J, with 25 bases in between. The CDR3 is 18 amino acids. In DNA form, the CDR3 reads TGTGCCAGCACCCAAGGGGGGAGAAAACAACGAAGGAACACTGAAGCTTTCTTT. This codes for CASTQGGRKQRRNTEAFF.